What follows describes a single TCR beta chain. Under the authors' procedure: It was from reference gene primer amplification that nucleated cell counts were estimated. TCRdb keeps only in-frame clones here, not all; method: immunoSEQ multiplex PCR. V, J and clone size derive from that table, while D and trimming were established from the DNA sequence. The sample has approximately 80,000 clones; roughly four fifths are singletons. These data originate in a study of blood T cell repertoires in COVID-19. The CDR3 is 14 amino acids. Trimming cost V 5 bases and J 3 bases; bases outside gene matches: 5. The V gene's germline CDR1 is GTSNPN and CDR2 SVGIG (reference sequence).

This chain joins TRBV30 and TRBJ1-1; the match to TRBD1 covers 11 bases. The clonotype comes from a human donor in a cohort sampled during active COVID-19. What was sequenced was peripheral blood. The CDR3 DNA is TGTGCCTGGGGACAGGGGGCAGGGTACACTGAAGCTTTCTTT. Its protein is CAWGQGAGYTEAFF.